These 23 T cell receptor beta chains came from one sample sequenced in a study of blood T cell repertoires in COVID-19. Some clones are missing from TCRdb's copy, which holds only in-frame ones; the method was immunoSEQ multiplex PCR. The sample comprises about 140,000 clones, roughly 88% of which are singletons, and roughly 10% rests with the top ten. What was sequenced was peripheral blood. All receptors derive from a man aged 55 to 70 with active or convalescent COVID-19.

This clone was detected only once. The CDR3 bases are TGTGCCACCAGCAGAGATTTGGGACAGGGGTTAAATGAGCAGTTCTTC. It is translated as CATSRDLGQGLNEQFF. This chain links TRBV15 with TRBJ2-1; TRBD1 agrees at 10 bases. The germline V gene has CDR1 LNHNV and CDR2 YYDKDF (reference sequence). Germline trimming cut 0 bases from V and 7 bases from J; bases unmatched to any gene: 6. CDR3 length: 16 residues.

This rearrangement joins TRBV10-3 to TRBJ1-5; D is undetermined. This CDR3 spans 13 amino acids. Trimming removed 2 bases from V and 5 bases from J, with 7 bases in between. CDR1 is ENHRY, CDR2 SYGVKD, per germline. In nucleotides, the CDR3 is TGTGCCATCAGTGAGGTTTCCGATCAGCCCCAGCATTTT. It translates to CAISEVSDQPQHF.

V usage is TRBV7-6 and J usage is TRBJ2-7; 8 bases are a match to TRBD2. Germline lookup yields CDR1 SGHVS and CDR2 FNYEAQ. V trimming: 2 bases; J trimming: 7 bases; junction bases outside the gene matches: 13. The CDR3 totals 16 residues. The chain's CDR3 is CASSLFGGEGLGEQYF. CDR3 sequence (DNA): TGTGCCAGCAGCTTATTCGGGGGGGAGGGGCTGGGGGAGCAGTACTTC. Using reference TRBV7-6 and TRBJ2-7 for the parts outside the CDR3, the full variable domain is GAGVSQSPRYKVTKRGQDVALRCDPISGHVSLYWYRQALGQGPEFLTYFNYEAQQDKSGLPNDRFSAERPEGSISTLTIQRTEQRDSAMYRCASSLFGGEGLGEQYFGPGTRLTVT.

The chain carries TRBV7-2 and TRBJ1-4, with a weak D call TRBD1 (5 bases). The V gene lost 4 bases and the J gene lost 8 bases, with 17 bases spanning the gap. Germline V lookup: CDR1 SGHTA, CDR2 FQGNSA. CDR3 size: 15 residues. CDR3 DNA sequence: TGTGCCAGCAGCTCATTCCCGCGGGGGGGAGAAAAACTGTTTTTT. This encodes CASSSFPRGGEKLFF.

The chain recombines TRBV6-6 with TRBJ1-1; TRBD1 matches at 7 bases. After removal of 8 bases from V and 8 bases from J, the junction contained 11 bases not matched to a gene. CDR1 is MNHNY and CDR2 is SVGAGI in the germline V gene (reference sequence). This CDR3 spans 13 amino acids. The CDR3 DNA follows: TGTGCCAGCTCCCAATACAGGGGTTTCGAAGCTTTCTTT. Amino acid sequence: CASSQYRGFEAFF.

V is TRBV25-1 and J is TRBJ2-5, with TRBD1 matching 9 bases. Germline CDR1 reads MGHDK; CDR2 reads SYGVNS. V lost 3 bases and J lost 5; bases outside the gene matches: 4. The CDR3 totals 14 residues. The CDR3 bases are TGTGCCAGCAGTGACGACAGGGGGACCGAGACCCAGTACTTC. Translating gives CASSDDRGTETQYF.

The chain combines TRBV6-5 with TRBJ2-7; the match to TRBD2 covers 7 bases. Germline-derived CDR1 and CDR2 are MNHEY and SVGAGI. This CDR3 is 13 amino acids long. Germline trimming cut 7 bases from V and 6 bases from J; bases unmatched to any gene: 9. The chain's CDR3 is CASNPMGGSEQYV. DNA of the CDR3: TGTGCCAGCAACCCGATGGGAGGGTCCGAGCAGTACGTC.

This chain links TRBV7-9 with TRBJ2-3, with D possibly TRBD2 on 6 matching bases. CDR3 length: 12 residues. Per germline, CDR1 SEHNR and CDR2 FQNEAQ (reference sequence). The CDR3 coding sequence is TGTTGTGCGGGGACTAGCACAGATACGCAGTATTTT. Protein sequence: CCAGTSTDTQYF.

This rearrangement joins TRBV19 to TRBJ1-2, with D possibly matching TRBD1 (5 bases). This CDR3 is 15 amino acids long. V was clipped by 5 bases and J by 2 bases, with 15 bases between them. The V gene's germline CDR1 is LNHDA and CDR2 SQIVND (reference sequence). The CDR3: CASSPAGQGNYGYTF. CDR3 coding DNA: TGTGCCAGTAGTCCCGCCGGGCAGGGCAACTATGGCTACACCTTC.

The genes are TRBV6-6 and TRBJ2-3; TRBD2 might be the D (5 bases). Trimming stripped 0 bases from V and 1 base from J, with 8 bases between. This CDR3 has 15 amino acids. Germline CDR1 and CDR2: MNHNY and SVGAGI (reference sequence). CDR3 protein: CASSYSISGTDTQYF. The CDR3 region has the DNA TGTGCCAGCAGTTACTCGATTAGCGGCACAGATACGCAGTATTTT.

This clone was observed a single time. The genes are TRBV24-1 and TRBJ2-3; TRBD2 matches at 7 bases. V trimming: 1 base; J trimming: 3 bases; junction bases outside the gene matches: 6. The germline gives CDR1 KGHDR, CDR2 SFDVKD. This CDR3 region has 16 residues. CDR3 in DNA: TGTGCCACCAGTGATTTTGGGGGGGGTGAGACAGATACGCAGTATTTT. Translating it yields CATSDFGGGETDTQYF.

CDR3 region: CASSPNPEGPYEQYF. CDR3 DNA sequence: TGTGCCAGCAGCCCAAACCCCGAGGGTCCCTACGAGCAGTACTTC. This chain connects TRBV3-1 (or the pseudogene TRBV3-2) to TRBJ2-7; D may be TRBD2 (5 bases). V was clipped by 4 bases and J by 2 bases, with 15 bases between them. The CDR3 spans 15 residues. Germline V gene data show CDR1 as LGHDT and CDR2 as YNNKEL (reference sequence).

The chain joins TRBV9 to TRBJ1-5; the D gene is possibly TRBD1 (5 bases). Germline V gene data show CDR1 as SGDLS and CDR2 as YYNGEE. With 2 bases removed from V and 9 bases from J, the gap between germline ends came to 12 bases. The CDR3 runs to 13 residues. DNA for the CDR3: TGTGCCAGCAGCGTCGGGGGAGTAGGGCCCCAGCATTTT. This encodes CASSVGGVGPQHF.

This clone was seen more than once but under ten times. The chain is built from TRBV9 and TRBJ1-1; no reliable D call. Deletions cut 3 bases from V and 2 bases from J, with 2 bases between. Germline loops: CDR1 SGDLS, CDR2 YYNGEE. The CDR3 sequence is 11 residues long. CDR3 loop: CASSANTEAFF. The DNA of the CDR3 is TGTGCCAGCAGCGCAAACACTGAAGCTTTCTTT.

The chain carries TRBV7-2 and TRBJ2-1, with 9 bases identical to TRBD1. Germline trimming cut 7 bases from V and 9 bases from J; bases unmatched to any gene: 10. Germline V gene sequence: CDR1 SGHTA, CDR2 FQGNSA. This CDR3 has 14 amino acids. CDR3 in amino acids: CASTRQGQGSEQFF. CDR3 sequence (DNA): TGTGCCAGCACCCGGCAGGGACAGGGTAGTGAGCAGTTCTTC. The complete variable domain, with remaining parts taken from reference TRBV7-2 and TRBJ2-1, reads GAGVSQSPSNKVTEKGKDVELRCDPISGHTALYWYRQSLGQGLEFLIYFQGNSAPDKSGLPSDRFSAERTGGSVSTLTIQRTQQEDSAVYLCASTRQGQGSEQFFGPGTRLTVL.

The rearrangement links TRBV10-1 to TRBJ2-2, with a tentative D call TRBD1 (5 bases). The CDR3 spans 15 residues. CDR1 and CDR2 from the germline V gene are WNHNN and SYGVQD (reference sequence). V was clipped by 3 bases and J by 0 bases, with 8 bases between them. The CDR3 region has the DNA TGCGCCAGCAGTGAAGCCAGGGCGAACACCGGGGAGCTGTTTTTT. Translated, it gives CASSEARANTGELFF.

This clone has just one count. The chain employs TRBV11-3 and TRBJ1-1; a weak D match, TRBD1 (6 bases). The V end lost 5 bases, the J end lost 3 bases, and 7 bases lay between the germline ends. The CDR3 has 12 residues. Germline assignment: CDR1 SGHNT and CDR2 YENEEA. CDR3 loop: CASSRTDTEAFF. CDR3 sequence (DNA): TGTGCCAGCAGCCGGACAGACACTGAAGCTTTCTTT.

This chain connects TRBV10-1 to TRBJ2-1; D gene uncertain. CDR1 and CDR2 from the germline V gene are WNHNN and SYGVQD (reference sequence). This CDR3 spans 10 amino acids. With 9 bases removed from V and 4 bases from J, the gap between germline ends came to 4 bases. In DNA, the CDR3 is TGCGCCAGAATATACAATGAGCAGTTCTTC. Its translation is CARIYNEQFF.

This rearrangement joins TRBV4-1 to TRBJ1-2; 7 bases are shared with TRBD1. Unmatched junction bases numbered 2, after V lost 3 bases and J lost 4 bases. The CDR3 has 13 residues. CDR1 is MGHRA, CDR2 YSYEKL, per germline. The DNA of the CDR3 is TGCGCCAGCAGCCAGACAGGGAGCTATGGCTACACCTTC. It is translated as CASSQTGSYGYTF.

V usage is TRBV19 and J usage is TRBJ2-3, with TRBD2 matching over 15 bases. Trimming removed 6 bases from V and 3 bases from J; junction bases left unmatched: 4. Per the germline V gene, CDR1 is LNHDA and CDR2 is SQIVND (reference sequence). This CDR3 comprises 16 residues. The CDR3 sequence: CASSLGLAGGTDTQYF. The DNA for the CDR3 is TGTGCCAGTAGCCTAGGACTAGCGGGAGGGACAGATACGCAGTATTTT.

J is TRBJ1-5 and V is TRBV24-1; possibly TRBD1 for D (6 bases). The CDR3 contains 16 residues. In germline, CDR1 is KGHDR, CDR2 SFDVKD. V was pared by 3 bases and J by 4 bases, with 15 bases between. CDR3 DNA sequence: TGTGCCACCAGTGATGGCCAGGGGTTTTCAAATCAGCCCCAGCATTTT. This gives the protein CATSDGQGFSNQPQHF.

The V call is TRBV6-2 or TRBV6-3, the J call TRBJ1-5; 9 positions agree with TRBD1. Germline CDR1 MNHEY, CDR2 SVGEGT. The CDR3 has 15 amino acids. V was clipped by 2 bases and J by 2 bases; unmatched bases: 1. The CDR3 coding sequence is TGTGCCAGCAGTTACCGGACAGGGGGCAATCAGCCCCAGCATTTT. Translation gives CASSYRTGGNQPQHF.

CDR3 in DNA: TGTGCCAGTAGCGACACAGGGATGGAAAAACTGTTTTTT. It yields the protein CASSDTGMEKLFF. The chain has TRBV19 and TRBJ1-4; D is perhaps TRBD1 (6 bases). This CDR3 is 13 amino acids long. Deletions cut 6 bases from V and 8 bases from J, with 13 bases between. Per the germline V gene, CDR1 is LNHDA and CDR2 is SQIVND (reference sequence).